These 29 T cell receptor beta chains were sequenced from one sample in a study of CD8 T cells in Susac syndrome. cDNA came from approximately 0.5 to 1 ug RNA primed by random hexamers. TCRdb itself ran the immunoSEQ multiplex PCR reads through MiXCR, one entry per CDR3 protein. The profile shows over 350,000 distinct CDR3 sequences, more than 80% of them singletons. Sequenced sample: CD8+ T cells from PBMCs. Receptors were obtained from a human donor with multiple sclerosis.

V and J are TRBV4-1 and TRBJ1-1; D is unclear. The germline CDR1 and CDR2 sequences are MGHRA and YSYEKL. There are 14 residues in the CDR3. V was cut by 2 bases and J by 7 bases, with 14 bases left in between. CDR3 sequence: CASSQSADGIEAFF. The CDR3 coding sequence is TGCGCCAGCAGCCAATCCGCGGACGGTATTGAAGCTTTCTTT.

CDR3 bases: TGCAGTGCTAGAGGAGGAGGGACACCTTCATACGAGCAGTACTTC. It is translated as CSARGGGTPSYEQYF. The chain recombines TRBV20-1 with TRBJ2-7; D possibly uses TRBD1 or TRBD2 (6 bases each). Trimming left V 1 base short and J 4 bases short, with 17 bases between. CDR1 is DFQATT, CDR2 SNEGSKA, per germline (reference sequence). The CDR3 has 15 amino acids.

This clonotype was counted a few times. The chain joins TRBV11-3 to TRBJ2-2, with 8 positions matching TRBD1. The CDR3 is 15 amino acids. Trimming at V came to 5 bases and at J to 1 base, leaving 3 bases not matched to a gene. Germline V gene sequence: CDR1 SGHNT, CDR2 YENEEA. The CDR3 region has the DNA TGTGCCAGCAGCCCCGACAGGGGGAACACCGGGGAGCTGTTTTTT. Translated: CASSPDRGNTGELFF.

The V gene is TRBV30, the J gene TRBJ2-7; D tentatively fits TRBD1 or TRBD2 (5 bases each). V was trimmed by 0 bases and J by 6 bases, leaving 9 bases between them. CDR1 is GTSNPN, CDR2 SVGIG, per germline (reference sequence). CDR3 length: 12 amino acids. CDR3 protein: CAWSVLGTEQYF. The CDR3 DNA follows: TGTGCCTGGAGTGTATTGGGGACCGAGCAGTACTTC.

The DNA of the CDR3 is TGTGCCTTACGGACAGGGAGTGACAATCAGCCCCAGCATTTT. Its protein product is CALRTGSDNQPQHF. The chain uses TRBV30 and TRBJ1-5; 8 bases match TRBD1. The CDR3 has 14 residues. Germline CDR1 is GTSNPN and CDR2 is SVGIG (reference sequence). V dropped 7 bases and J dropped 3; count of bases not matched to a gene: 8. The full variable domain, in which reference TRBV30 and TRBJ1-5 provide the parts outside the CDR3, is SQTIHQWPATLVQPVGSPLSLECTVEGTSNPNLYWYRQAAGRGLQLLFYSVGIGQISSEVPQNLSASRPQDRQFILSSKKLLLSDSGFYLCALRTGSDNQPQHFGDGTRLSIL.

This clonotype was observed a few times. This rearrangement joins TRBV6-2 or TRBV6-3 to TRBJ1-2; 7 bases match TRBD1. Trimming removed 6 bases from V and 2 bases from J; junction bases left unmatched: 6. The CDR3 length is 14 residues. Germline V gene lookup returns CDR1 MNHEY and CDR2 SVGEGT. The CDR3 region has the DNA TGTGCCAGCAGCCTAGGACAGGAGAACTATGGCTACACCTTC. It translates to CASSLGQENYGYTF.

The chain employs TRBV4-1 and TRBJ1-1, with TRBD1 as a possible D gene (5 bases). The CDR3 loop spans 15 amino acids. V was pared by 0 bases and J by 4 bases, with 12 bases between. From germline, CDR1 is MGHRA and CDR2 YSYEKL. CDR3 amino acids: CASSQEGVEGTEAFF. The CDR3 DNA sequence: TGCGCCAGCAGCCAAGAAGGGGTTGAGGGCACTGAAGCTTTCTTT.

The J gene is TRBJ2-1, the V gene TRBV3-1, with D uncertain. Germline assignment: CDR1 LGHDT and CDR2 YNNKEL (reference sequence). The V end lost 3 bases, the J end lost 1 base, and 7 bases lay between the germline ends. The CDR3 extends over 14 amino acids. The DNA for the CDR3 is TGTGCCAGCAGCCACTTACGTTCCTACAATGAGCAGTTCTTC. Translation gives CASSHLRSYNEQFF.

This chain joins TRBV7-9 and TRBJ1-1; no definite D call. CDR3 size: 14 residues. The germline V gene has CDR1 SEHNR and CDR2 FQNEAQ (reference sequence). V lost 1 base, J lost 8 bases, and 14 bases lay in between. The CDR3 reads CASSLDEGITEAFF. CDR3 coding DNA: TGTGCCAGCAGCTTAGATGAGGGAATAACGGAAGCTTTCTTT.

The chain couples TRBV27 to TRBJ2-7, with a weak D call TRBD2 (5 bases). The CDR3 totals 15 residues. Trimming removed 4 bases at V and 2 bases at J, with 15 bases between. Germline CDR1 is MNHEY and CDR2 is SMNVEV (reference sequence). The CDR3 sequence: CASSSRAGLPYEQYF. The DNA of the CDR3 is TGTGCCAGCAGTTCCAGAGCAGGACTCCCCTACGAGCAGTACTTC.

The table lists this clonotype with a count of one. V gene TRBV11-2 combines with J gene TRBJ2-1; 7 bases agree with TRBD2. The germline V gene encodes CDR1 SGHAT and CDR2 FQNNGV. V lost 4 bases and J lost 3; bases outside the gene matches: 12. The length of the CDR3 is 17 residues. This CDR3 is CASSSPPPGGVYNEQFF. CDR3 coding DNA: TGTGCCAGCAGCTCACCCCCCCCTGGGGGGGTCTACAATGAGCAGTTCTTC. Full variable domain (missing parts from reference TRBV11-2 and TRBJ2-1): EAGVAQSPRYKIIEKRQSVAFWCNPISGHATLYWYQQILGQGPKLLIQFQNNGVVDDSQLPKDRFSAERLKGVDSTLKIQPAKLEDSAVYLCASSSPPPGGVYNEQFFGPGTRLTVL.

The chain uses TRBV5-6 and TRBJ2-1; D not certain. With 0 bases removed from V and 8 bases from J, the gap between germline ends came to 9 bases. Germline CDR1 SGHDT, CDR2 YYEEEE. This CDR3 comprises 13 residues. The CDR3 DNA reads as TGTGCCAGCAGCTTGGTTACTATTGATGAGCAGTTCTTC. Protein product: CASSLVTIDEQFF.

The chain recombines TRBV20-1 with TRBJ1-1, with D maybe TRBD1 (5 bases). CDR1 is DFQATT and CDR2 is SNEGSKA in the germline V gene (reference sequence). The length of the CDR3 is 13 residues. The CDR3 nucleotides read TGCAGCCGCCGACGGCAGGGGAACACTGAAGCTTTCTTT. Translating gives CSRRRQGNTEAFF.

The chain is built from TRBV20-1 and TRBJ2-1; TRBD2 aligns across 12 bases. With 1 base clipped from V and 8 bases from J, the junction kept 12 bases outside the gene matches. The CDR3 is made up of 17 amino acids. CDR1 and CDR2 (germline): DFQATT, SNEGSKA (reference sequence). The CDR3 region is CSARVLGASGGAYEQFF. The CDR3 DNA reads as TGCAGTGCTAGAGTCCTCGGTGCTAGCGGGGGGGCCTATGAGCAGTTCTTC.

In nucleotides, the CDR3 is TGTGCCAGTAGTCCCGGGCCGGTAGAAGCTTTCTTT. It codes for CASSPGPVEAFF. This sequence joins TRBV19 and TRBJ1-1; no clear D. Germline V gene lookup returns CDR1 LNHDA and CDR2 SQIVND (reference sequence). V dropped 5 bases and J dropped 8 bases, with 12 bases sitting between them. CDR3 length equals 12 residues.

The chain couples TRBV5-1 to TRBJ2-7; 11 bases map to TRBD1. V shed 4 bases and J 4 bases; nucleotides not matched to a gene: 4. Per germline, CDR1 SGHRS and CDR2 YFSETQ. The CDR3 consists of 14 residues. The CDR3 DNA reads as TGCGCCAGCAGCCGAGGGACAGGGGGTTACGAGCAGTACTTC. Translating gives CASSRGTGGYEQYF. The entire variable domain, with the rest obtained from reference TRBV5-1 and TRBJ2-7, is as follows: KAGVTQTPRYLIKTRGQQVTLSCSPISGHRSVSWYQQTPGQGLQFLFEYFSETQRNKGNFPGRFSGRQFSNSRSEMNVSTLELGDSALYLCASSRGTGGYEQYFGPGTRLTVT.

The J gene is TRBJ2-1, the V gene TRBV11-2; 7 bases map to TRBD2. Germline V CDR1 and CDR2: SGHAT, FQNNGV. Unmatched junction bases numbered 8, after V lost 3 bases and J lost 6 bases. The CDR3 covers 15 residues. The CDR3 DNA follows: TGTGCCAGCAGCTTGATTAGCGGGTCTGGCAATGAGCAGTTCTTC. Amino acid sequence: CASSLISGSGNEQFF.

The CDR3 spells CASSLGRGGGTEAFF. CDR3 nucleotides: TGTGCCAGCAGCCTTGGGAGGGGGGGAGGCACTGAAGCTTTCTTT. The chain joins TRBV5-5 to TRBJ1-1; TRBD1 might be the D (6 bases). The CDR3 has 15 amino acids. V was pared by 4 bases and J by 4 bases, with 17 bases between. Looked up from germline, CDR1 is SGHKS and CDR2 is YYEKEE (reference sequence).

CDR3 region: CASSPRTGEQFF. DNA of the CDR3: TGTGCCAGCAGTCCCCGGACGGGTGAGCAGTTCTTC. The chain combines TRBV27 with TRBJ2-1; unclear D gene. The CDR3 spans 12 residues. The V gene's germline CDR1 is MNHEY and CDR2 SMNVEV (reference sequence). Between the trimmed V and J ends, which lost 5 bases and 9 bases, there was a span of 11 bases.

The rearrangement joins TRBV7-2 to TRBJ2-5, with D unresolved. This CDR3 contains 12 residues. The V and J ends lost 5 bases and 1 base respectively, with 5 bases between them. Germline V gene data show CDR1 as SGHTA and CDR2 as FQGNSA. The CDR3 nucleotides are TGTGCCAGCAGCATTTCCCAAGAGACCCAGTACTTC. As protein: CASSISQETQYF. Variable domain in full (rest from reference TRBV7-2 and TRBJ2-5): GAGVSQSPSNKVTEKGKDVELRCDPISGHTALYWYRQSLGQGLEFLIYFQGNSAPDKSGLPSDRFSAERTGGSVSTLTIQRTQQEDSAVYLCASSISQETQYFGPGTRLLVL.

The table lists this clonotype with a count of one. The chain employs TRBV30 and TRBJ2-2; no firm D call. The CDR3 contains 13 residues. Between the trimmed V and J ends, which lost 8 bases and 1 base, there was a span of 11 bases. The germline V gene has CDR1 GTSNPN and CDR2 SVGIG (reference sequence). CDR3 loop: CARWTGNTGELFF. CDR3 sequence (DNA): TGTGCCCGTTGGACCGGGAACACCGGGGAGCTGTTTTTT.

This clonotype showed up just once. The chain joins TRBV7-9 to TRBJ2-7; perhaps TRBD2 as D (6 bases). The CDR3 contains 14 residues. V lost 6 bases and J lost 3, with 15 bases in between. In germline, CDR1 is SEHNR, CDR2 FQNEAQ (reference sequence). The CDR3 DNA follows: TGTGCCAGCAGTTACAGCGGGCCAGTCTACGAGCAGTACTTC. Translating it yields CASSYSGPVYEQYF.

This rearrangement joins TRBV5-5 to TRBJ2-2; a possible D gene is TRBD1 (6 bases). CDR3 length equals 17 residues. CDR1 is SGHKS, CDR2 YYEKEE, per germline (reference sequence). Trimming took 2 bases from V and 0 from J, leaving 14 bases between them. CDR3 coding DNA: TGTGCCAGCAGCTTATCGCTCGGGACACCGAACACCGGGGAGCTGTTTTTT. It is translated as CASSLSLGTPNTGELFF.

This clonotype showed up just a few times. The chain employs TRBV5-4 and TRBJ2-3, with TRBD1 as a possible D gene (6 bases). Germline-derived CDR1 and CDR2 are SGHNT and YYREEE (reference sequence). This CDR3 has 12 amino acids. Trimming stripped 3 bases from V and 6 bases from J, with 8 bases between. CDR3 loop: CASSWGLDTQYF. The CDR3 coding sequence is TGTGCCAGCAGCTGGGGGCTGGATACGCAGTATTTT.

In its sample, this clonotype was seen a few times. The V gene is TRBV7-2, the J gene TRBJ2-7; possible D gene TRBD2, 5 bases. V gave up 2 bases and J gave up 3 bases, with 14 bases separating them. Germline V gene data show CDR1 as SGHTA and CDR2 as FQGNSA. The CDR3 is 15 residues long. CDR3 in DNA: TGTGCCAGCAGCTTATTCCCGGGAAAGGGCTACGAGCAGTACTTC. Translating gives CASSLFPGKGYEQYF.

This clonotype was seen a handful of times. This chain links TRBV6-1 with TRBJ2-1; D remains unclear. Germline CDR1 MNHNS, CDR2 SASEGT. The CDR3 extends over 15 amino acids. The ends were cut back, 1 base at V and 0 bases at J, with 7 bases in the middle. The CDR3 DNA reads as TGTGCCAGCAGTGAAGGACTTGCCTCCTACAATGAGCAGTTCTTC. Its translation: CASSEGLASYNEQFF.

The chain uses TRBV6-5 and TRBJ1-4; 8 bases fit TRBD1. V trimming: 0 bases; J trimming: 0 bases; junction bases outside the gene matches: 0. The CDR3 spans 16 residues. The germline V gene encodes CDR1 MNHEY and CDR2 SVGAGI. CDR3 DNA sequence: TGTGCCAGCAGTTACTCGACAGGGGCAACTAATGAAAAACTGTTTTTT. Protein: CASSYSTGATNEKLFF.

This clonotype is a singleton in its sample. The J gene is TRBJ2-1, the V gene TRBV6-5; 7 bases map to TRBD2. CDR3 length equals 14 residues. Germline CDR1 reads MNHEY; CDR2 reads SVGAGI. The trim removed 5 bases at V and 5 bases at J, leaving 6 bases unmatched. The CDR3 nucleotides are TGTGCCAGCAGTCTGCGGGACTATAACAATGAGCAGTTCTTC. Residues: CASSLRDYNNEQFF.

This chain joins TRBV5-1 and TRBJ2-7, with 7 bases aligning to TRBD1. The CDR3 is made up of 12 amino acids. Losses at the gene ends were 6 bases for V and 3 bases for J; bases not matched to a gene: 3. The germline CDR1 and CDR2 sequences are SGHRS and YFSETQ. CDR3 sequence reads: CASKGGGYEQYF. The CDR3 coding sequence is TGCGCCAGCAAAGGGGGCGGCTACGAGCAGTACTTC.